The present T cell receptor (beta chain) was sequenced within a study of blood T cell repertoires in COVID-19. Some clones are missing from TCRdb's copy, which holds only in-frame ones; the method was immunoSEQ multiplex PCR. The sample lists 300,000 to 350,000 clones; 80% to 90% were seen once. The CDR3 sequence is 15 residues long. Germline assignment: CDR1 GTSNPN and CDR2 SVGIG (reference sequence). Trimming took 0 bases from V and 6 from J; bases not matched to a gene: 5. Sequenced input: PBMCs or T cells enriched from blood (not recorded which). The gene calls are TRBV30 and TRBJ1-1, with 12 bases that match TRBD1. This receptor was taken from a man aged 25-45 years who had recovered from COVID-19. Written as DNA, the CDR3 is TGTGCCTGGAGTGTACTGGGGACAGGGGGCCCTGAAGCTTTCTTT. Amino acid sequence: CAWSVLGTGGPEAFF. Drawing the rest from reference TRBV30 and TRBJ1-1, the complete variable domain is SQTIHQWPATLVQPVGSPLSLECTVEGTSNPNLYWYRQAAGRGLQLLFYSVGIGQISSEVPQNLSASRPQDRQFILSSKKLLLSDSGFYLCAWSVLGTGGPEAFFGQGTRLTVV.